Below, 24 T cell receptor beta chains from the same sample are listed, as sequenced in a study of T-cell reconstitution after alpha-beta-depleted transplantation in children. For TCRbeta, the library was prepared with unique molecular identifiers. TCRdb called the PCR reads again in MiXCR, with one record for every CDR3 protein. This table holds some 340,000 distinct CDR3 sequences, around 10% found once. Sequencing was performed on PBMCs from the stem cell graft donor, taken from the stem cell graft. The receptors come from a human donor who donated a stem cell graft to a child with acute lymphoblastic leukemia.

This clonotype was found many times. One end of the junction is discordant with germline, which a read error may explain. The chain recombines TRBV5-1 with TRBJ2-7; no clear D. The germline V gene encodes CDR1 SGHRS and CDR2 YFSETQ. The CDR3 length is 12 residues. The CDR3 sequence is CASSFHSDEQYF. The CDR3 region has the DNA TGCGCCAGCAGCTTTCACTCCGACGAGCAGTACTTC.

This sequence joins TRBV5-1 and TRBJ2-1, with 8 bases identical to TRBD2. The CDR3 runs to 18 residues. CDR1 is SGHRS, CDR2 YFSETQ, per germline. The trim removed 0 bases at V and 0 bases at J, leaving 8 bases unmatched. The CDR3 DNA reads TGCGCCAGCAGCTTGGTTGGAGCGGGAGCTGGCTCCTACAATGAGCAGTTCTTC. Encoded protein: CASSLVGAGAGSYNEQFF. Drawing the rest from reference TRBV5-1 and TRBJ2-1, the complete variable domain is KAGVTQTPRYLIKTRGQQVTLSCSPISGHRSVSWYQQTPGQGLQFLFEYFSETQRNKGNFPGRFSGRQFSNSRSEMNVSTLELGDSALYLCASSLVGAGAGSYNEQFFGPGTRLTVL.

This chain connects TRBV27 to TRBJ2-5, with 7 nucleotides matching TRBD2. J lost 5 bases, V lost 5 bases, and 17 bases had no gene match. Germline V gene data show CDR1 as MNHEY and CDR2 as SMNVEV (reference sequence). This CDR3 is 17 amino acids long. The CDR3 DNA is TGTGCCAGCAGTCCCCAACTCCGGGACTACTACGAGGAGACCCAGTACTTC. Translating gives CASSPQLRDYYEETQYF.

This clonotype was detected a few times. The chain uses TRBV20-1 and TRBJ1-5; the match to TRBD1 covers 7 bases. Trimming cost V 3 bases and J 0 bases; bases outside gene matches: 11. The CDR3 spans 17 residues. The V gene's germline CDR1 is DFQATT and CDR2 SNEGSKA (reference sequence). Written as DNA, the CDR3 is TGCAGTGCTAGTGAGATAGGGGACAGAGCTAGCAATCAGCCCCAGCATTTT. Encoded protein: CSASEIGDRASNQPQHF.

This clonotype was seen ten or more times. The rearrangement joins TRBV4-1 to TRBJ2-2, with 8 bases fitting TRBD1. This CDR3 has 16 residues. V gave up 3 bases and J gave up 0 bases; unmatched junction bases: 3. The germline V gene encodes CDR1 MGHRA and CDR2 YSYEKL. The CDR3 DNA is TGCGCCAGCAGCCAGATGACAGGGGCGAACACCGGGGAGCTGTTTTTT. It codes for CASSQMTGANTGELFF.

The CDR3 nucleotides read TGCAGTGCACTTACTACGTCCTCCACAGATACGCAGTATTTT. This encodes CSALTTSSTDTQYF. The rearrangement links TRBV20-1 to TRBJ2-3; unclear D gene. Deletions cut 6 bases from V and 2 bases from J, with 15 bases between. Germline values: CDR1 DFQATT, CDR2 SNEGSKA (reference sequence). CDR3 length: 14 residues.

This clonotype occurred many times. V and J are TRBV6-2 or TRBV6-3 and TRBJ2-1, with TRBD2 as a possible D gene (6 bases). Trimming pared 6 bases from V and 6 bases from J, leaving 15 bases between. CDR1 and CDR2 (germline): MNHEY, SVGEGT. The CDR3 totals 14 residues. CDR3 DNA sequence: TGTGCCAGCAGCCCCTACGGGACTTCCAATGAGCAGTTCTTC. Protein product: CASSPYGTSNEQFF.

The chain joins TRBV7-6 to TRBJ2-6; D gene uncertain. CDR3 length equals 15 residues. Trimming removed 5 bases from V and 2 bases from J, with 10 bases in between. Germline CDR1 and CDR2: SGHVS and FNYEAQ. The DNA of the CDR3 is TGTGCCAGCAGCCGACACCTTCCTGGGGCCAACGTCCTGACTTTC. This gives the protein CASSRHLPGANVLTF.

V is TRBV7-9 and J is TRBJ1-5; D perhaps matches TRBD1 (6 bases). The CDR3 totals 15 residues. Germline assignment: CDR1 SEHNR and CDR2 FQNEAQ (reference sequence). Deletions cut 0 bases from V and 7 bases from J, with 13 bases between. CDR3 sequence reads: CASSLASGGPQPQHF. CDR3 coding DNA: TGTGCCAGCAGCTTAGCGAGTGGGGGGCCCCAGCCCCAGCATTTT.

The sample holds a few counts of this clonotype. The chain carries TRBV7-9 and TRBJ2-5, with D possibly being TRBD1 (6 bases). Germline CDR1 SEHNR, CDR2 FQNEAQ (reference sequence). CDR3 length equals 14 residues. V lost 7 bases, J lost 7 bases, and 19 bases lay in between. The DNA of the CDR3 is TGTGCCAGCATCCGTGACAGGTTTCTGGGGACCCAGTACTTC. Amino acids: CASIRDRFLGTQYF.

This clonotype occurred a few times. This chain uses TRBV6-1 with TRBJ2-5, with D perhaps matching TRBD2 (6 bases). Looked up from germline, CDR1 is MNHNS and CDR2 is SASEGT. V dropped 6 bases and J dropped 5 bases, with 16 bases sitting between them. The CDR3 length is 14 residues. CDR3 DNA: TGTGCCAGCAGCTTTGGGGCGGGAAGGGAGACCCAGTACTTC. Translated: CASSFGAGRETQYF.

The chain employs TRBV15 and TRBJ2-7; D may match TRBD1 or TRBD2 (5 bases each). This CDR3 is 13 amino acids long. Germline V CDR1 and CDR2: LNHNV, YYDKDF (reference sequence). The V and J ends lost 7 bases and 6 bases respectively, with 16 bases between them. The CDR3, as DNA: TGTGCCACCACGTCAGAGGGGTCTTCCGAGCAGTACTTC. The encoded protein is CATTSEGSSEQYF.

This clonotype was seen a handful of times. This chain connects TRBV11-3 to TRBJ2-3; 8 nucleotides match TRBD1. The CDR3 is 15 amino acids. CDR1 is SGHNT, CDR2 YENEEA, per germline. J was trimmed by 2 bases and V by 5 bases; bases with no gene match: 6. CDR3 loop: CASSRRTGSTDTQYF. DNA for the CDR3: TGTGCCAGCAGCAGAAGGACAGGGTCCACAGATACGCAGTATTTT. Full variable domain (remainder filled in from reference TRBV11-3 and TRBJ2-3): EAGVVQSPRYKIIEKKQPVAFWCNPISGHNTLYWYLQNLGQGPELLIRYENEEAVDDSQLPKDRFSAERLKGVDSTLKIQPAELGDSAVYLCASSRRTGSTDTQYFGPGTRLTVL.

This clonotype was detected ten times or more. V is TRBV5-1 and J is TRBJ2-7, with 12 bases matching TRBD1. Germline V gene sequence: CDR1 SGHRS, CDR2 YFSETQ. This CDR3 contains 13 residues. The J segment lost 6 bases and the V segment lost 4 bases, leaving 2 bases of the junction unmatched. The CDR3: CASSRDRGPEQYF. The CDR3 DNA follows: TGCGCCAGCAGCCGGGACAGGGGGCCCGAGCAGTACTTC.

The chain links TRBV11-1 to TRBJ2-2; maybe TRBD1 (6 bases). Germline values: CDR1 SGHAT, CDR2 FQDESV (reference sequence). Trimming cost V 2 bases and J 0 bases, with 13 bases left between them. There are 17 residues in the CDR3. The CDR3 spells CASSLLLTGSNTGELFF. Here the CDR3 DNA reads TGTGCCAGCAGCTTACTACTGACAGGATCGAACACCGGGGAGCTGTTTTTT.

There are many counts of this clonotype. This sequence joins TRBV27 and TRBJ2-7, with 8 bases matching TRBD1. This CDR3 region has 14 residues. The V segment lost 4 bases and the J segment 2 bases; nucleotides outside the gene matches: 4. Per the germline V gene, CDR1 is MNHEY and CDR2 is SMNVEV (reference sequence). The CDR3 spells CASSSTGGPYEQYF. CDR3 bases: TGTGCCAGCAGTTCCACAGGGGGTCCCTACGAGCAGTACTTC.

This clonotype was recorded many times. V is TRBV5-1 and J is TRBJ2-3; a possible D gene is TRBD2 (6 bases). Germline CDR1 is SGHRS and CDR2 is YFSETQ. The CDR3 runs to 14 residues. V dropped 1 base and J dropped 1 base, with 7 bases sitting between them. This CDR3 is CASSLSSGTDTQYF. The CDR3 nucleotides are TGCGCCAGCAGCTTGTCTAGCGGCACAGATACGCAGTATTTT.

There are a few counts of this clonotype. This chain joins TRBV5-1 and TRBJ1-4; TRBD1 might be the D (6 bases). The CDR3 is 13 residues long. CDR1 is SGHRS and CDR2 is YFSETQ in the germline V gene. V gave up 4 bases and J gave up 7 bases, with 11 bases separating them. This chain's CDR3 is CASSPTGFEKLFF. CDR3 in DNA: TGCGCCAGCAGCCCCACAGGGTTTGAAAAACTGTTTTTT.

The chain combines TRBV20-1 with TRBJ2-7; 9 bases map to TRBD2. Germline loops: CDR1 DFQATT, CDR2 SNEGSKA (reference sequence). CDR3 length: 16 amino acids. With 0 bases clipped from V and 6 bases from J, the junction kept 12 bases outside the gene matches. The CDR3 nucleotides are TGCAGTGCTAGAGATATTAGTCGCGGGAGGGCCCCCGAGCAGTACTTC. Residues: CSARDISRGRAPEQYF.

The sample holds a few counts of this clonotype. This sequence joins TRBV12-3 or TRBV12-4 and TRBJ2-5, with 8 nucleotides matching TRBD2. J gave up 4 bases and V 5 bases, and 12 bases lay outside the gene matches. The CDR3 has 16 amino acids. The CDR3 loop is CASSPAPAGGLETQYF. DNA for the CDR3: TGTGCCAGCAGTCCGGCCCCGGCGGGAGGCCTAGAGACCCAGTACTTC.

This chain uses TRBV12-3 or TRBV12-4 with TRBJ2-7; D gene ambiguous. V was shortened by 0 bases and J by 3 bases, with 21 bases between the two germline ends. The CDR3 length is 18 residues. The CDR3 spells CASSLAPVGWGRSYEQYF. CDR3 bases: TGTGCCAGCAGTTTAGCTCCGGTGGGGTGGGGTAGAAGCTACGAGCAGTACTTC.

This clonotype was seen a handful of times. V usage is TRBV6-5 and J usage is TRBJ2-2; no definite D call. This CDR3 contains 13 residues. V lost 6 bases and J lost 4, with 9 bases in between. Per the germline V gene, CDR1 is MNHEY and CDR2 is SVGAGI. The CDR3 region has the DNA TGTGCCAGCAGCTCCGGGTTCACCGGGGAGCTGTTTTTT. This translates into CASSSGFTGELFF.

DNA for the CDR3: TGCAGTGCTAGCTCCAGGGGCAACTATGGCTACACCTTC. Its protein product is CSASSRGNYGYTF. The chain has TRBV20-1 and TRBJ1-2, with TRBD1 as a possible D gene (6 bases). The CDR3 has 13 amino acids. The V end was cut by 3 bases, the J end by 2 bases, with 10 bases between. CDR1 is DFQATT, CDR2 SNEGSKA, per germline (reference sequence).

V usage is TRBV27 and J usage is TRBJ2-1; no clear D gene. The CDR3 has 15 amino acids. V was clipped by 4 bases and J by 0 bases, with 10 bases between them. Per germline, CDR1 MNHEY and CDR2 SMNVEV (reference sequence). The CDR3 DNA follows: TGTGCCAGCAGTTCCAACCCAAGCTCCTACAATGAGCAGTTCTTC. The encoded protein is CASSSNPSSYNEQFF.